These T cell receptor beta chains were read from a single sample in a study of early T cells in non-severe SARS-CoV-2 infection. TCRdb re-derived calls from the 5' RACE reads in MiXCR, one entry per CDR3 protein. The sample carries about 67,000 distinct CDR3 sequences, roughly 11% recorded once. Sequencing input: whole blood. The origin of the receptors is an adult who was a healthcare worker with PCR-confirmed SARS-CoV-2 infection or an uninfected control (not recorded which). Both conserved end residues are part of each CDR3. The D gene is left open where the match is weak. Some rows have no size entry. The others give once, few or many, or a class for an expanded clone.

cdr3_aa: CATSDPLQGYTF; cdr3_nt: TGTGCCACCAGTGATCCTCTACAGGGCTACACCTTC; v_call: TRBV24-1; clone_size: many; d_call: .; j_call: TRBJ1-2
cdr3_aa: CASSPVASGARTADTQYF; cdr3_nt: TGTGCCAGCTCACCGGTGGCTAGCGGGGCCCGAACTGCAGATACGCAGTATTTT; v_call: TRBV18; clone_size: many; d_call: TRBD2; j_call: TRBJ2-3
cdr3_aa: CASSLQLNTEAFF; cdr3_nt: TGTGCCAGCAGCTTACAGCTGAACACTGAAGCTTTCTTT; v_call: TRBV7-3; clone_size: many; d_call: .; j_call: TRBJ1-1
cdr3_aa: CATSDTIAGHEGTQYF; cdr3_nt: TGTGCCACCAGTGATACTATAGCGGGGCACGAAGGGACCCAGTACTTC; v_call: TRBV24-1; clone_size: many; d_call: TRBD2; j_call: TRBJ2-5
cdr3_aa: CASSLGPKAGGGNTIYF; cdr3_nt: TGTGCCAGCAGCTTAGGCCCTAAGGCAGGGGGAGGAAACACCATATATTTT; v_call: TRBV11-2; clone_size: many; d_call: TRBD1; j_call: TRBJ1-3
cdr3_aa: CASSRKGLAASYNEQFF; cdr3_nt: TGTGCCAGCAGCCGCAAAGGACTAGCGGCCTCCTACAATGAGCAGTTCTTC; v_call: TRBV6-5; clone_size: .; d_call: TRBD2; j_call: TRBJ2-1
cdr3_aa: CAWSQHKDTQYF; cdr3_nt: TGTGCCTGGAGCCAGCACAAAGATACGCAGTATTTT; v_call: TRBV30; clone_size: many; d_call: .; j_call: TRBJ2-3
cdr3_aa: CASSMAKRSNQPQHF; cdr3_nt: TGTGCCAGTAGTATGGCGAAGCGTAGCAATCAGCCCCAGCATTTT; v_call: TRBV19; clone_size: many; d_call: .; j_call: TRBJ1-5
cdr3_aa: CASSLGTVGTDTQYF; cdr3_nt: TGTGCCAGCAGCTTAGGCACGGTAGGCACAGATACGCAGTATTTT; v_call: TRBV7-8; clone_size: many; d_call: .; j_call: TRBJ2-3
cdr3_aa: CATSDLGLAGGSSEQFF; cdr3_nt: TGTGCCACCAGTGATTTAGGTCTAGCGGGGGGATCGAGTGAGCAGTTCTTC; v_call: TRBV24-1; clone_size: many; d_call: TRBD2; j_call: TRBJ2-1
cdr3_aa: CASSLAGANTGELFF; cdr3_nt: TGTGCCAGCAGCTTAGCAGGGGCGAACACCGGGGAGCTGTTTTTT; v_call: TRBV11-2; clone_size: few; d_call: .; j_call: TRBJ2-2
cdr3_aa: CASSLSGSGAYEQYF; cdr3_nt: TGTGCCAGCTCCCTCAGCGGGAGTGGCGCCTACGAGCAGTACTTC; v_call: TRBV18; clone_size: many; d_call: TRBD2; j_call: TRBJ2-7
cdr3_aa: CASSSSGGAGANVLTF; cdr3_nt: TGTGCCAGCAGCTCCTCTGGGGGCGCTGGGGCCAACGTCCTGACTTTC; v_call: TRBV11-2; clone_size: .; d_call: .; j_call: TRBJ2-6
cdr3_aa: CASSPDSGSGNQPQHF; cdr3_nt: TGTGCCAGCAGCCCTGATTCGGGCAGTGGCAATCAGCCCCAGCATTTT; v_call: TRBV7-9; clone_size: many; d_call: .; j_call: TRBJ1-5
cdr3_aa: CSAATGTGTYEQYF; cdr3_nt: TGCAGTGCTGCCACCGGGACAGGGACCTACGAGCAGTACTTC; v_call: TRBV20-1; clone_size: many; d_call: TRBD1; j_call: TRBJ2-7
cdr3_aa: CASSLRQGEQYF; cdr3_nt: TGTGCCAGCAGCCTCAGACAGGGGGAGCAGTACTTC; v_call: TRBV7-9; clone_size: .; d_call: TRBD1; j_call: TRBJ2-7
cdr3_aa: CASSRQIRDRITYEQYF; cdr3_nt: TGTGCCAGCAGCCGACAAATCCGGGACAGGATCACCTACGAGCAGTACTTC; v_call: TRBV5-5; clone_size: many; d_call: TRBD1; j_call: TRBJ2-7
cdr3_aa: CASSSTRQVTGELFF; cdr3_nt: TGTGCCAGCAGCTCGACCCGTCAGGTCACCGGGGAGCTGTTTTTT; v_call: TRBV7-9; clone_size: many; d_call: .; j_call: TRBJ2-2
cdr3_aa: CSVEEVGETQYF; cdr3_nt: TGCAGCGTTGAAGAAGTGGGGGAGACCCAGTACTTC; v_call: TRBV29-1; clone_size: many; d_call: .; j_call: TRBJ2-5
cdr3_aa: CATRSGYQTEAFF; cdr3_nt: TGTGCCACCAGATCAGGGTATCAAACTGAAGCTTTCTTT; v_call: TRBV24-1; clone_size: many; d_call: .; j_call: TRBJ1-1
cdr3_aa: CASSDPIGQGITDTQYF; cdr3_nt: TGTGCCAGCAGTGATCCCATTGGACAGGGGATCACAGATACGCAGTATTTT; v_call: TRBV6-1; clone_size: many; d_call: TRBD1; j_call: TRBJ2-3
cdr3_aa: CASSPRTGGLSSYEQYF; cdr3_nt: TGTGCCAGCAGCCCAAGGACAGGGGGACTTAGCTCCTACGAGCAGTACTTC; v_call: TRBV12-3/TRBV12-4; clone_size: .; d_call: TRBD1; j_call: TRBJ2-7
cdr3_aa: CASSFSPGGEQYF; cdr3_nt: TGTGCCAGCAGCTTCAGCCCCGGGGGCGAGCAGTACTTC; v_call: TRBV9; clone_size: .; d_call: .; j_call: TRBJ2-7
cdr3_aa: CASSPPGGPSYEQYF; cdr3_nt: TGTGCCAGCAGCCCTCCCGGGGGACCCTCCTACGAGCAGTACTTC; v_call: TRBV14; clone_size: many; d_call: .; j_call: TRBJ2-7
cdr3_aa: CASTWTGGVNTGELFF; cdr3_nt: TGTGCCAGCACCTGGACAGGGGGAGTGAACACCGGGGAGCTGTTTTTT; v_call: TRBV6-5; clone_size: many; d_call: TRBD1; j_call: TRBJ2-2
cdr3_aa: CASSLALASPGELFF; cdr3_nt: TGTGCCAGCAGTTTAGCGCTGGCTAGCCCCGGGGAGCTGTTTTTT; v_call: TRBV12-3/TRBV12-4; clone_size: few; d_call: .; j_call: TRBJ2-2
cdr3_aa: CASSAGLAGGSAKNIQYF; cdr3_nt: TGTGCCAGCAGCGCGGGACTAGCGGGGGGCAGCGCCAAAAACATTCAGTACTTC; v_call: TRBV7-9; clone_size: many; d_call: TRBD2; j_call: TRBJ2-4
cdr3_aa: CASSFSGVLNTGELFF; cdr3_nt: TGCGCCAGCAGCTTTAGCGGAGTACTCAACACCGGGGAGCTGTTTTTT; v_call: TRBV5-1; clone_size: many; d_call: .; j_call: TRBJ2-2
cdr3_aa: CASRPRGVETQYF; cdr3_nt: TGTGCCAGCAGGCCCCGGGGAGTGGAGACCCAGTACTTC; v_call: TRBV2; clone_size: many; d_call: .; j_call: TRBJ2-5
cdr3_aa: CATSDFSEGVIRETQYF; cdr3_nt: TGTGCCACCAGTGATTTTTCGGAGGGGGTGATAAGAGAGACCCAGTACTTC; v_call: TRBV24-1; clone_size: many; d_call: .; j_call: TRBJ2-5
cdr3_aa: CASSIFRRGRRSYNEQFF; cdr3_nt: TGTGCCAGTAGTATCTTTAGGCGGGGACGAAGGTCCTACAATGAGCAGTTCTTC; v_call: TRBV19; clone_size: .; d_call: .; j_call: TRBJ2-1
cdr3_aa: CASSLVGVSYNEQFF; cdr3_nt: TGTGCCAGCAGCTTAGTCGGGGTTTCCTACAATGAGCAGTTCTTC; v_call: TRBV7-2; clone_size: few; d_call: .; j_call: TRBJ2-1
cdr3_aa: CSARTAPAGTQYF; cdr3_nt: TGCAGTGCTAGGACAGCCCCCGCGGGGACCCAGTACTTC; v_call: TRBV20-1; clone_size: .; d_call: .; j_call: TRBJ2-5
cdr3_aa: CSVQSGGRQFF; cdr3_nt: TGCAGCGTTCAATCAGGGGGACGGCAGTTCTTC; v_call: TRBV29-1; clone_size: many; d_call: TRBD1; j_call: TRBJ2-1
cdr3_aa: CASSQERSSGNTIYF; cdr3_nt: TGTGCCAGCAGCCAAGAAAGATCCTCTGGAAACACCATATATTTT; v_call: TRBV3-1; clone_size: once; d_call: .; j_call: TRBJ1-3
cdr3_aa: CASSIAGTGGIYGYTF; cdr3_nt: TGTGCCAGTAGTATAGCAGGGACAGGGGGGATCTATGGCTACACCTTC; v_call: TRBV19; clone_size: many; d_call: TRBD1; j_call: TRBJ1-2
cdr3_aa: CASSLDGGRGTEAFF; cdr3_nt: TGTGCCAGCAGCTTAGATGGAGGAAGGGGCACTGAAGCTTTCTTT; v_call: TRBV7-2; clone_size: many; d_call: .; j_call: TRBJ1-1
cdr3_aa: CASGILQGAGELFF; cdr3_nt: TGTGCCAGCGGAATATTACAGGGCGCCGGGGAGCTGTTTTTT; v_call: TRBV5-4; clone_size: many; d_call: .; j_call: TRBJ2-2
cdr3_aa: CASSQGMQTQYF; cdr3_nt: TGTGCCAGCAGCCAAGGGATGCAGACCCAGTACTTC; v_call: TRBV3-1; clone_size: few; d_call: .; j_call: TRBJ2-5
cdr3_aa: CASSPPVTGHEQFF; cdr3_nt: TGTGCCAGCTCACCACCGGTGACAGGGCATGAGCAGTTCTTC; v_call: TRBV18; clone_size: many; d_call: TRBD1; j_call: TRBJ2-1
cdr3_aa: CASGGRSNEKLFF; cdr3_nt: TGCGCCAGCGGCGGGCGTTCTAATGAAAAACTGTTTTTT; v_call: TRBV4-1; clone_size: .; d_call: .; j_call: TRBJ1-4
cdr3_aa: CASSHAGEDTQYF; cdr3_nt: TGTGCCAGCAGCCATGCGGGAGAAGATACGCAGTATTTT; v_call: TRBV13; clone_size: many; d_call: TRBD2; j_call: TRBJ2-3
cdr3_aa: CASSLDQTYEQYF; cdr3_nt: TGTGCCAGCAGCTTAGACCAAACCTACGAGCAGTACTTC; v_call: TRBV7-9; clone_size: few; d_call: .; j_call: TRBJ2-7
cdr3_aa: CASSHSTGANEKLFF; cdr3_nt: TGCGCCAGCAGCCATTCAACAGGGGCTAATGAAAAACTGTTTTTT; v_call: TRBV4-1; clone_size: .; d_call: TRBD1; j_call: TRBJ1-4
cdr3_aa: CAWRPPPGTGPYNEQFF; cdr3_nt: TGTGCCTGGAGGCCCCCCCCCGGGACAGGACCTTACAATGAGCAGTTCTTC; v_call: TRBV30; clone_size: many; d_call: TRBD1; j_call: TRBJ2-1
cdr3_aa: CASSTVLAGAEQYF; cdr3_nt: TGCGCCAGCAGCACGGTCCTAGCGGGGGCTGAGCAGTACTTC; v_call: TRBV4-1; clone_size: .; d_call: TRBD2; j_call: TRBJ2-7
cdr3_aa: CASSFSGTPYEQYF; cdr3_nt: TGTGCCAGCAGCTTTAGCGGGACGCCCTACGAGCAGTACTTC; v_call: TRBV11-2; clone_size: many; d_call: TRBD2; j_call: TRBJ2-7
cdr3_aa: CSVEDYNAGVYNEQFF; cdr3_nt: TGCAGCGTTGAAGATTATAACGCGGGAGTCTACAATGAGCAGTTCTTC; v_call: TRBV29-1; clone_size: few; d_call: TRBD2; j_call: TRBJ2-1
cdr3_aa: CASKASGRQSSYEQYF; cdr3_nt: TGTGCCAGTAAGGCTAGCGGGAGGCAGAGCTCCTACGAGCAGTACTTC; v_call: TRBV19; clone_size: .; d_call: TRBD2; j_call: TRBJ2-7
cdr3_aa: CASSPRDTRGYGYTF; cdr3_nt: TGTGCCAGCAGCCCCCGGGATACAAGGGGCTATGGCTACACCTTC; v_call: TRBV9; clone_size: .; d_call: .; j_call: TRBJ1-2
cdr3_aa: CAISDQETQYF; cdr3_nt: TGCGCCATCAGCGACCAAGAGACCCAGTACTTC; v_call: TRBV5-1; clone_size: .; d_call: .; j_call: TRBJ2-5
cdr3_aa: CASSSARTIYEQYF; cdr3_nt: TGTGCCAGCTCAAGCGCCAGGACAATTTACGAGCAGTACTTC; v_call: TRBV18; clone_size: few; d_call: .; j_call: TRBJ2-7
cdr3_aa: CASSPGQGNGYTF; cdr3_nt: TGTGCCAGCAGCCCCGGACAGGGCAATGGCTACACCTTC; v_call: TRBV5-4; clone_size: many; d_call: TRBD1; j_call: TRBJ1-2
cdr3_aa: CASSLRGRPYEQYF; cdr3_nt: TGTGCCAGCAGCTTAAGAGGGCGTCCCTACGAGCAGTACTTC; v_call: TRBV7-9; clone_size: .; d_call: .; j_call: TRBJ2-7